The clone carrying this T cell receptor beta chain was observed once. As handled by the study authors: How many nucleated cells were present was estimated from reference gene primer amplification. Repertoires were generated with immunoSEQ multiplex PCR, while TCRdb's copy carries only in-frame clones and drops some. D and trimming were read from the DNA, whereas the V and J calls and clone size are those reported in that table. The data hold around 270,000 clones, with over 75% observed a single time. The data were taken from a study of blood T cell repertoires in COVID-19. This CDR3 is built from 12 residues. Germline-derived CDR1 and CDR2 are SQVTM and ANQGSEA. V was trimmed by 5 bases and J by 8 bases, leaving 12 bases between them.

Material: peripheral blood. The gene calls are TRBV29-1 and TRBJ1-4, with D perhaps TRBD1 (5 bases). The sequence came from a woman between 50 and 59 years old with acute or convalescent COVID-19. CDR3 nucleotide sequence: TGCAGCGTTCGTCAGGGAAGCGAAAAACTGTTTTTT. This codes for CSVRQGSEKLFF.